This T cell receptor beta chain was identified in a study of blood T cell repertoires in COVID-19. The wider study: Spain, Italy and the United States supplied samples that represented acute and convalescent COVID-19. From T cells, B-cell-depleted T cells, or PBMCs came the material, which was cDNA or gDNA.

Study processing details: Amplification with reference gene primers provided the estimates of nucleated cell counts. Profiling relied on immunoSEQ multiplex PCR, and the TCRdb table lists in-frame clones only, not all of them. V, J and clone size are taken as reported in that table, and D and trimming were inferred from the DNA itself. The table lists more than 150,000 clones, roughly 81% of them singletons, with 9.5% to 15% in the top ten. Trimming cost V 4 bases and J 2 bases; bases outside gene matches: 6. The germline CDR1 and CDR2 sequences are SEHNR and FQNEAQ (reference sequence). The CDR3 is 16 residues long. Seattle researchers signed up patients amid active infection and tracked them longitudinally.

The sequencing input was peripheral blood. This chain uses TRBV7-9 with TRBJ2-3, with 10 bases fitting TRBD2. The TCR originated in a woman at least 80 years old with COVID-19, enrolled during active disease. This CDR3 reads CASSSWTSGHTDTQYF. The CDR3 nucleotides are TGTGCCAGCAGCTCCTGGACTAGCGGACACACAGATACGCAGTATTTT.